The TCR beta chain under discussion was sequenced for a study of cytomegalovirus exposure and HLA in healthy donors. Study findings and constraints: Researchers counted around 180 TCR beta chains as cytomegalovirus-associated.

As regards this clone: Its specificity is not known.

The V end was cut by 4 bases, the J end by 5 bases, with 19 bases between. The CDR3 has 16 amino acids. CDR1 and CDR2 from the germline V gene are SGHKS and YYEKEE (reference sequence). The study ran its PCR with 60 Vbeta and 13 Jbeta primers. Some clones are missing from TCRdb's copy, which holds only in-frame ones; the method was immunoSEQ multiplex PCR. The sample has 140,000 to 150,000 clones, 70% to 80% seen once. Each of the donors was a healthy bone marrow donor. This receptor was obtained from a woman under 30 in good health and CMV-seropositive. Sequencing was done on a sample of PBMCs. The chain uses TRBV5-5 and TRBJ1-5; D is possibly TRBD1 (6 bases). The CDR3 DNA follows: TGTGCCAGCAGCAAAGAACAGGGAAAAGGGGATCAGCCCCAGCATTTT. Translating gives CASSKEQGKGDQPQHF.